This T cell receptor beta chain is drawn from a study of T-cell memory formation after mild COVID-19 (dated by TCRdb to the early 2020s). As for the study more broadly: TCR sequence clusters from the two donors were found to be largely donor specific. In two donors, T-cell clones that expanded and contracted after mild COVID-19 were followed by sequencing TCRalpha and TCRbeta repertoires longitudinally. Two young, previously healthy adult volunteers made up the cohort, one male and one female. Broader findings and caveats from the paper: Only a couple of mild cases were covered by the study, and larger cohorts that include severe cases with pre-infection samples were considered necessary. Contracting CD4+ clones turned up mainly in the CM and EM memory subsets, whereas EMRA was where CD8+ clones were enriched. The detection of some responding clones in pre-infection memory suggests that pre-existing cross-reactive memory T cells joined the SARS-CoV-2 response. Whether the second-wave clones peaking on day 37 were SARS-CoV-2 specific was not confirmed. From day 15 to 85, contracting clones showed balanced CD4/CD8 phenotypes, whereas a second wave of clones that expanded from day 15 to 37 leaned towards CD4+.

This sample was sequenced with an Illumina NovaSeq 6000. Using 5'RACE with constant-segment primers, TCRalpha and TCRbeta cDNA libraries were constructed, with sample barcodes and unique molecular identifiers added in the process. RNA was extracted from every sample with Trizol reagent. The libraries were amplified in two PCR steps, and the second step added a second sample barcode and Illumina TruSeq adapters. Sequencing of the libraries was done on an Illumina NovaSeq, producing 2 x 150 bp paired-end reads. The original pipeline was this. The reads were demultiplexed and collapsed into UMI-guided consensus sequences using migec v1.2.7. Using mixcr v2.1.11, UMI consensuses were aligned to TRA and TRB V and J templates and then assembled into clonotypes. Clonotypes were classified as expanded or contracted when called significant by both edgeR and NoisET, with noise models trained on biological replicates. For edgeR calls, the cutoffs were a false discovery rate-adjusted p below 0.01 and a log2 fold-change threshold of 1. PCA with hierarchical clustering of max-normalized trajectories of the 1000 most abundant clonotypes was used as exploratory dynamics analysis. Each responding clone was given a CD4 or CD8 phenotype based on the CD4+ and CD8+ repertoires, which had been sequenced separately. The raw public reads went through TCRdb reprocessing: fastp at Q25, MiXCR clone calling, in-frame beta chains kept. Rows with a matching CDR3 protein are joined into one entry that keeps the most common DNA and genes. V and J calls and clone size were set by TCRdb, not the authors. For this sample there are some 340,000 distinct CDR3 sequences; 13% appear just once. The top ten clones comprise 20% to 25% of the sample.

PBMCs were isolated by Ficoll-Paque density gradient centrifugation. Only a few counts were recorded for this clonotype. The antigen it recognizes is unknown. No much larger clone is present one base from it, and per-base qualities are unavailable. The specimen was PBMCs or a T cell subset sorted from them (not recorded which). This sequence originates from a man younger than 35 who had mild COVID-19 (a few samples of this study predate the infection). The sample titles of this study are shuffled in the database, so cell type and time point are left out; the donor was told from shared clones.

The nucleotides are TGTGCCAGCAGCGGCGTCACTAGCGGGGGGCCAGATACGCAGTATTTT. It encodes CASSGVTSGGPDTQYF. The rearranged chain carries TRBV7-2 and TRBJ2-3; 12 of the junction bases match TRBD2. The CDR3 runs 16 residues from the cysteine to the phenylalanine. The only DNA kept is the CDR3, 48 bases in frame from the first base. V is trimmed back by 5 bases and J by 4 bases, and the junction contains 7 bases that no gene match accounts for. The germline V gene encodes CDR1 SGHTA and CDR2 FQGNSA.